One sample yielded the 27 T cell receptor beta chains listed below, sequenced in a study of blood T cells in healthy people across ages. Next came a second PCR, run for about 6 to 12 cycles, which used a sample-barcoded 5' primer along with a J-beta primer mix. TCRdb reprocessed the 5' RACE reads via MiXCR and lists one record per CDR3 protein. Of 870,000 or so distinct CDR3 sequences in the sample, around 26% were seen once. Material: blood. The receptors were sampled from a woman older than 75 in good health.

The J gene is TRBJ2-5, the V gene TRBV5-1, with a possible D match to TRBD1 (6 bases). The end of the DNA aligns better with TRBJ2-7, so the J call may be wrong. The CDR3 spans 14 residues. The germline V gene has CDR1 SGHRS and CDR2 YFSETQ. The CDR3 here is CASSFETGWDEQYF. The DNA for the CDR3 is TGCGCCAGCAGCTTTGAGACAGGTTGGGACGAGCAGTACTTC.

Ten or more counts support this clonotype. This chain links TRBV7-2 with TRBJ2-7; TRBD2 agrees at 13 bases. The CDR3 runs 18 residues. J lost 2 bases, V lost 2 bases, and 9 bases had no gene match. The germline V gene has CDR1 SGHTA and CDR2 FQGNSA. CDR3 loop: CASSLRTSGGAGPYEQYF. CDR3 sequence (DNA): TGTGCCAGCAGCTTAAGGACTAGCGGGGGAGCGGGACCCTACGAGCAGTACTTC.

Remarks on this clonotype: The junction shows a germline mismatch at one end, possibly a read error. The chain has TRBV29-1 and TRBJ1-1; D remains unclear. This CDR3 is 13 amino acids long. The germline V gene encodes CDR1 SQVTM and CDR2 ANQGSEA. In DNA form, the CDR3 reads TGCAGCGCCTCAAAGGCGGGTTTGACTGAGGCTTTCTTT. This encodes CSASKAGLTEAFF. The full variable domain, completed using reference TRBV29-1 and TRBJ1-1, is SAVISQKPSRDICQRGTSLTIQCQVDSQVTMMFWYRQQPGQSLTLIATANQGSEATYESGFVIDKFPISRPNLTFSTLTVSNMSPEDSSIYLCSASKAGLTEAFFGQGTRLTVV.

The sample holds many counts of this clonotype. The rearrangement links TRBV14 to TRBJ2-3; no definite D call. Trimming removed 4 bases at V and 0 bases at J, with 8 bases between. Germline loops: CDR1 SGHDN, CDR2 FVKESK. This CDR3 comprises 14 residues. CDR3 residues: CASSPSISTDTQYF. The DNA of the CDR3 is TGTGCCAGCAGCCCTTCCATCAGCACAGATACGCAGTATTTT.

This clonotype was counted only a few times. V gene TRBV10-2 combines with J gene TRBJ1-5; no firm D call. Germline V gives CDR1 WSHSY, CDR2 SAAADI. V was pared by 7 bases and J by 6 bases, with 10 bases between. The CDR3 extends over 12 amino acids. DNA for the CDR3: TGCGCCAGCAATGACATGCGTCAGCCCCAGCATTTT. Translating it yields CASNDMRQPQHF.

A note on this clonotype: At one boundary the junction diverges from the germline segment, which might be a read error. The rearrangement joins TRBV20-1 to TRBJ1-1; D not certain. There are 12 residues in the CDR3. Germline assignment: CDR1 DFQATT and CDR2 SNEGSKA (reference sequence). CDR3 coding DNA: TGCAGTGCTAGAGGCCTGAACACTGAAGTTTTCTTT. This gives the protein CSARGLNTEVFF.

Turning to this clonotype: Possible read error: a much larger clone is one base away. J is TRBJ2-7 and V is TRBV6-2 or TRBV6-3, with unresolved D. The CDR3 has 13 residues. Germline lookup yields CDR1 MNHEY and CDR2 SVGEGT. V was trimmed by 4 bases and J by 3 bases, leaving 10 bases between them. CDR3 DNA: TGTGCCAGCAGTTCGACCCGTCACTACGAGCAGTACTTC. Translating it yields CASSSTRHYEQYF.

This clonotype was picked up a small number of times. The chain joins TRBV7-8 to TRBJ1-2; D not certain. CDR3 length: 13 residues. Germline CDR1 reads SGHVS; CDR2 reads FQNEAQ. Trimming pared 2 bases from V and 7 bases from J, leaving 11 bases between. CDR3 residues: CASSLLRQTGYTF. The CDR3 DNA reads as TGTGCCAGCAGCTTACTGCGCCAGACTGGCTACACCTTC.

In regard to this clonotype: A much larger clone differs by one base, so this may be a read error. The chain uses TRBV15 and TRBJ2-4, with D possibly being TRBD1 (6 bases). The DNA end lines up better with TRBJ2-7; the J call may be wrong. CDR3 length: 17 residues. Germline CDR1 and CDR2: LNHNV and YYDKDF (reference sequence). The CDR3 region is CATSRDLPGTSFYEQYF. CDR3 nucleotide sequence: TGTGCCACCAGCAGAGACCTCCCCGGGACATCGTTCTACGAGCAGTACTTC.

This clonotype came up many times. With a much larger clone just one base away, this may be a read error. The chain couples TRBV7-2 to TRBJ2-5; the D is unclear. This CDR3 comprises 13 residues. V lost 3 bases and J 11 bases, leaving 16 bases between the germline ends. The germline gives CDR1 SGHTA, CDR2 FQGNSA. This chain's CDR3 is CASSLARVNEQYF. As DNA, the CDR3 is TGTGCCAGCAGCTTGGCTCGGGTCAATGAGCAGTACTTC. Combining the CDR3 with reference TRBV7-2 and TRBJ2-5 gives the whole variable domain GAGVSQSPSNKVTEKGKDVELRCDPISGHTALYWYRQSLGQGLEFLIYFQGNSAPDKSGLPSDRFSAERTGGSVSTLTIQRTQQEDSAVYLCASSLARVNEQYFGPGTRLLVL.

V usage is TRBV20-1 and J usage is TRBJ2-2, with 10 bases identical to TRBD2. Germline-derived CDR1 and CDR2 are DFQATT and SNEGSKA (reference sequence). The CDR3 contains 14 residues. V lost 0 bases, J lost 8 bases, and 3 bases stayed unmatched. The CDR3 bases are TGCAGTGCTAGAGATAGCGGGGGGTTGGGGGAGCTGTTTTTT. This encodes CSARDSGGLGELFF.

This clonotype appeared many times. The chain carries TRBV27 and TRBJ1-5, with TRBD1 identical over 7 bases. This CDR3 comprises 18 residues. The ends lost 7 bases at V and 0 bases at J; junction bases unmatched: 15. Germline-derived CDR1 and CDR2 are MNHEY and SMNVEV (reference sequence). CDR3 sequence reads: CASTLCGGDSHSNQPQHF. DNA of the CDR3: TGTGCCAGCACTCTTTGCGGCGGGGACAGCCATAGCAATCAGCCCCAGCATTTT.

This clonotype appeared once. This may be a read error, as it is one base from a much larger clone. The V call is TRBV7-9, the J call TRBJ2-7; 11 bases are shared with TRBD2. The J call may be incorrect, as the DNA end agrees better with TRBJ2-5. The germline V gene has CDR1 SEHNR and CDR2 FQNEAQ (reference sequence). The CDR3 is 15 amino acids. The CDR3 DNA follows: TGTGCCGGCATCACGTCCGGGACTAGCGGTCAGACCCAGTACTTC. Its protein product is CAGITSGTSGQTQYF.

Concerning this clonotype: This sequence may be a read error, since a much larger clone differs from it by one base. The chain employs TRBV6-2 or TRBV6-3 and TRBJ2-7, with 12 bases lining up with TRBD2. The J call may be incorrect, as the DNA end agrees better with TRBJ2-5. Germline CDR1 reads MNHEY; CDR2 reads SVGEGT. The CDR3 spans 15 residues. The CDR3 reads CAGSGTSGGRETQYF. The CDR3 DNA follows: TGTGCCGGCAGTGGCACTAGCGGGGGGCGAGAGACCCAGTACTTC.

This clonotype appeared a single time. The chain's CDR3 is CASTPYSGNQPQHF. The CDR3 region has the DNA TGTGCCAGCACCCCGTACTCCGGAAATCAGCCCCAGCATTTT. This chain connects TRBV6-2 or TRBV6-3 to TRBJ1-5; D is uncertain. Trimming stripped 7 bases from V and 4 bases from J, with 14 bases between. The CDR3 is 14 amino acids. Germline CDR1 MNHEY, CDR2 SVGEGT.

This clonotype was seen more than once but under ten times. The chain uses TRBV12-3 or TRBV12-4 and TRBJ1-4; D is undetermined. This CDR3 has 16 amino acids. Trimming cost V 3 bases and J 2 bases, with 13 bases left between them. The CDR3 region is CASSFSLSETNEKLFF. Here the CDR3 DNA reads TGTGCCAGCAGTTTTTCTCTCTCCGAGACTAATGAAAAACTGTTTTTT.

V is TRBV19 and J is TRBJ1-4; D is ambiguous. This CDR3 is 11 amino acids long. CDR1 LNHDA and CDR2 SQIVND come from the germline V gene (reference sequence). Trimming shortened V by 5 bases and J by 13 bases, and 11 bases separated the two germline ends. This CDR3 is CASSASVGLFF. CDR3 nucleotides: TGTGCCAGTAGTGCCTCGGTAGGACTGTTTTTT.

The rearrangement uses TRBV6-5 and TRBJ2-3, with a tentative D call TRBD1 (6 bases). V dropped 2 bases and J dropped 1 base, with 13 bases sitting between them. CDR3 size: 16 residues. Germline-derived CDR1 and CDR2 are MNHEY and SVGAGI. The CDR3 protein is CASSYDQGLGTDTQYF. CDR3 in DNA: TGTGCCAGCAGTTACGACCAGGGGCTCGGCACAGATACGCAGTATTTT.

This clonotype was counted many times. The V and J genes are TRBV21-1 and TRBJ2-7; TRBD1, the table's D call, lacks a check against the DNA. TRBV21-1 is given as a pseudogene. The length of the CDR3 is 10 residues. CDR3 amino acids: CANRGGEQYF. CDR3 coding DNA: TGTGCCAACAGGGGCGGCGAGCAGTACTTC.

Comments on this clonotype: This may stem from a read error, because a much larger clone lies one nucleotide away. The V call is TRBV20-1, the J call TRBJ2-1, with D perhaps matching TRBD2 (6 bases). Trimming left V 5 bases short and J 6 bases short, with 17 bases between. The CDR3 contains 14 residues. Germline V gene sequence: CDR1 DFQATT, CDR2 SNEGSKA (reference sequence). CDR3 DNA: TGCAGTGCTCGCGTCGGGGAGGTCGGCAATGAGCAGTTCTTC. It encodes CSARVGEVGNEQFF.

This clonotype was recorded at least ten times. This chain links TRBV6-2 or TRBV6-3 with TRBJ1-4; TRBD1 agrees at 10 bases. Germline V gene sequence: CDR1 MNHEY, CDR2 SVGEGT. Germline trimming cut 2 bases from V and 8 bases from J; bases unmatched to any gene: 8. The CDR3 has 16 amino acids. The CDR3 bases are TGTGCCAGCAGTTACCGCGGGACAGGGGTCGACGAAAAACTGTTTTTT. Its protein product is CASSYRGTGVDEKLFF.

The chain recombines TRBV6-1 with TRBJ2-5; 8 bases align to TRBD1. The CDR3 extends over 16 amino acids. Unmatched junction bases numbered 14, after V lost 0 bases and J lost 11 bases. Germline assignment: CDR1 MNHNS and CDR2 SASEGT. CDR3 loop: CASSEAWQGAYNEQYF. Here the CDR3 DNA reads TGTGCCAGCAGTGAAGCTTGGCAGGGGGCCTACAATGAGCAGTACTTC.

A remark on this clonotype: This may arise from a read error, as a much more abundant clone is one base away. The chain carries TRBV12-3 or TRBV12-4 and TRBJ2-4, with a possible D match to TRBD1 (5 bases). The length of the CDR3 is 12 residues. CDR3 nucleotide sequence: TGTGCCAGCACAGGGTCCAAAAACACTCAGTACTTC. Translation gives CASTGSKNTQYF.

The chain uses TRBV20-1 and TRBJ1-5; D remains ambiguous. The CDR3 is made up of 16 amino acids. The V and J ends lost 3 bases and 1 base respectively, with 16 bases between them. The germline CDR1 and CDR2 sequences are DFQATT and SNEGSKA (reference sequence). This chain's CDR3 is CSARAPYQRSNQPQHF. Written as DNA, the CDR3 is TGCAGTGCTAGGGCCCCGTACCAAAGGAGCAATCAGCCCCAGCATTTT.

This clonotype was counted ten times or more. V usage is TRBV12-3 or TRBV12-4 and J usage is TRBJ2-3; 9 bases are a match to TRBD1. There are 15 residues in the CDR3. Germline trimming cut 6 bases from V and 3 bases from J; bases unmatched to any gene: 7. CDR3 loop: CASSAGQGRTDTQYF. Here the CDR3 DNA reads TGTGCCAGCAGCGCGGGACAGGGACGGACAGATACGCAGTATTTT.

With respect to this clonotype: A much larger clone is a single base away; this may be a read error. In DNA, the CDR3 is TGTGCCACCCTCCGGGGTATAGGTAAAGGAGAGACCCAGTTCTTC. Protein sequence: CATLRGIGKGETQFF. The J gene is TRBJ2-1, the V gene TRBV6-5, with TRBD2 as a possible D gene (5 bases). CDR1 is MNHEY, CDR2 SVGAGI, per germline. Between the trimmed V and J ends, which lost 10 bases and 13 bases, there was a span of 29 bases. CDR3 length equals 15 residues.

Only a few counts were recorded for this clonotype. A much larger clone is a single base away; this may be a read error. The chain couples TRBV28 to TRBJ1-2, with D perhaps TRBD1 (5 bases). Germline V gene sequence: CDR1 MDHEN, CDR2 SYDVKM. The CDR3 totals 12 residues. V was pared by 5 bases and J by 4 bases, with 8 bases between. CDR3 nucleotides: TGTGCCAGCAGTATCGGGGGCTATGGCTACACCTTC. This gives the protein CASSIGGYGYTF.